This entry describes one T cell receptor (beta chain). The target antigen is unknown. This sample stems from a study of human thymus T cells. During surgery, roughly 0.5-1 mL peripheral blood was drawn from four of eight donors. Clones were read by immunoSEQ multiplex PCR, and TCRdb kept only the in-frame ones, dropping some. This sample yields tens of thousands of clones, of which approximately 95% are seen a single time; around 0.2% belongs to the top ten. V gave up 8 bases and J gave up 4 bases; unmatched junction bases: 10. The CDR3 length is 15 residues. From germline, CDR1 is SGHDN and CDR2 FVKESK. Findings of the study overall: Repertoires sampled from thymus and blood appeared biased in V and J gene usage.

The TCR originated in a girl under three years old with a congenital heart defect but otherwise immunologically healthy. V is TRBV14 and J is TRBJ2-1; 8 nucleotides match TRBD2. The source material was blood. The CDR3 DNA follows: TGTGCCAGCCGAACCAGCGGGAGCCGATACAATGAGCAGTTCTTC. Translation gives CASRTSGSRYNEQFF.